This T cell receptor beta chain was sequenced in a study of blood T cells in healthy people across ages. Next came a second PCR, run for about 6 to 11 cycles, which used a sample-barcoded 5' primer along with a J-beta primer mix. TCRdb reprocessed the 5' RACE reads with MiXCR, giving one entry per CDR3 protein. Among 500,000 to 550,000 distinct CDR3 sequences, around 24% were seen once, and the ten largest hold roughly 9.4%. This clonotype has just a few counts. The study isolated at least 7 million PBMCs from each sample. These same records also appear under a second study, on T cells of mothers and their children.

This TCR derives from a boy between 10 and 17 years old in good health. Sequencing was carried out using blood.

The CDR3 region has the DNA TGCGCCAGCAGACTTGTAGCGGGGGCTGGCTATGGCTACACCTTC. The encoded protein is CASRLVAGAGYGYTF. The rearrangement joins TRBV5-1 to TRBJ1-2, with D perhaps TRBD1 (6 bases). The germline V and J ends were trimmed by 5 bases and 4 bases, with 18 bases remaining between them. Germline V CDR1 and CDR2: SGHRS, YFSETQ. This CDR3 region has 15 residues.